Presented here are 25 T cell receptor beta chains from one specimen sequenced in a study of glioma-infiltrating T cells. The iRepertoire nested amplicon-rescue multiplex PCR amplified TCR alpha and beta CDR3s from RNA. MiXCR was run by TCRdb on the multiplex PCR reads, yielding one entry per CDR3 protein. The sample consists of some 93,000 distinct CDR3 sequences, about 40% of them appearing once. The sample consisted of glioma tissue, nonneoplastic brain tissue, or PBMCs (not recorded which). The origin of the receptors is a human donor with low-grade glioma or glioblastoma, undergoing nonglioma brain surgery, or in good health (not recorded which).

Comment on this clonotype: The junction shows a germline mismatch at one end, possibly a read error. The chain is built from TRBV28 and TRBJ1-1; no reliable D call. The CDR3 spans 12 residues. The V gene's germline CDR1 is MDHEN and CDR2 SYDVKM. In nucleotides, the CDR3 is TGTGCCAGCAATTTGATGAACACTGAAGCTTCCTTT. Translation gives CASNLMNTEASF.

The chain uses TRBV5-6 and TRBJ2-4; a possible D gene is TRBD2 (6 bases). Germline-derived CDR1 and CDR2 are SGHDT and YYEEEE. This CDR3 spans 14 amino acids. Trimming removed 0 bases from V and 7 bases from J, with 11 bases in between. CDR3 DNA: TGTGCCAGCAGCTTGGATGGGGCGGGGAACATTCAGTACTTC. Residues: CASSLDGAGNIQYF.

This clonotype showed up many times. The genes are TRBV6-1 and TRBJ1-1; D gene uncertain. This CDR3 is 11 amino acids long. CDR1 is MNHNS, CDR2 SASEGT, per germline. The ends were cut back, 2 bases at V and 2 bases at J, with 0 bases in the middle. The CDR3 spells CASSENTEAFF. The CDR3 DNA follows: TGTGCCAGCAGTGAAAACACTGAAGCTTTCTTT.

As for this clonotype: It is likely a read error, because the conserved phenylalanine at the end of the CDR3 is missing. This chain connects TRBV10-3 to TRBJ2-5; weak D call: TRBD2 (6 bases). V lost 0 bases and J lost 4, with 9 bases in between. This CDR3 spans 14 amino acids. Germline V lookup: CDR1 ENHRY, CDR2 SYGVKD. Here the CDR3 reads CAISESLAAETQYL. The CDR3 DNA reads TGTGCCATCAGTGAGTCATTAGCGGCAGAGACCCAGTACCTC.

This clonotype was observed a handful of times. This may be a read error: a much more frequent sequence differs by one nucleotide. V is TRBV2 and J is TRBJ2-5; 8 bases map to TRBD1. Germline assignment: CDR1 SNHLY and CDR2 FYNNEI. The CDR3 length is 14 residues. The CDR3 sequence is CASTPGQGQETQNF. In nucleotides, the CDR3 is TGTGCCAGCACCCCAGGACAGGGTCAAGAGACCCAGAACTTC.

This clonotype has a count of ten or more. The chain couples TRBV4-1 to TRBJ1-2; D unresolved. V lost 1 base to trimming and J lost 8 bases, with 20 bases between them. Germline values: CDR1 MGHRA, CDR2 YSYEKL. The CDR3 is made up of 16 amino acids. The CDR3 coding sequence is TGCGCCAGCAGCCAAGTAGATATGGGATTCACGGGAGGCTACACCTTC. Translation: CASSQVDMGFTGGYTF.

Concerning this clonotype: A much bigger clone sits one base away, suggesting this may be a read error. The CDR3 end shows no conserved phenylalanine or tryptophan, and so a read error is likely. V and J are TRBV29-1 and TRBJ1-1, with 9 bases that match TRBD1. This CDR3 is 16 amino acids long. Losses at the gene ends were 7 bases for V and 2 bases for J; bases not matched to a gene: 14. Germline assignment: CDR1 SQVTM and CDR2 ANQGSEA. The CDR3 region is CSAKGGTGSINTEAFS. DNA of the CDR3: TGCAGCGCCAAAGGGGGGACAGGGAGTATTAACACTGAAGCTTTCTCT.

This clonotype was detected many times. This chain uses TRBV7-2 with TRBJ2-7; D call uncertain. With 3 bases removed from V and 2 bases from J, the gap between germline ends came to 8 bases. This CDR3 contains 13 residues. The germline gives CDR1 SGHTA, CDR2 FQGNSA. CDR3 coding DNA: TGTGCCAGCAGCTTCAACACAGCCTACGAGCAGTACTTC. Its translation: CASSFNTAYEQYF.

The rearrangement joins TRBV6-6 to TRBJ1-6; D is undetermined. There are 17 residues in the CDR3. Germline-derived CDR1 and CDR2 are MNHNY and SVGAGI (reference sequence). V was pared by 5 bases and J by 0 bases, with 14 bases between. The CDR3 sequence is CASSEGRRSSYNSPLHF. DNA for the CDR3: TGTGCCAGCAGTGAGGGCAGGCGGAGCTCCTATAATTCACCCCTCCACTTT.

This clonotype was counted only a few times. A much larger clone differs by one base, so this may be a read error. The chain has TRBV18 and TRBJ2-7; D not certain. The germline V gene encodes CDR1 KGHSH and CDR2 LQKENI. V dropped 4 bases and J dropped 7 bases, with 14 bases sitting between them. The length of the CDR3 is 13 residues. CDR3 nucleotides: TGTGCCAGCTCACTGGCAGTACAAGCTGAGCAGTACTTC. Translated, it gives CASSLAVQAEQYF.

This clonotype was counted many times. This chain uses TRBV11-1 with TRBJ1-1; 7 bases are a match to TRBD1. The CDR3 sequence is 13 residues long. Germline CDR1 SGHAT, CDR2 FQDESV (reference sequence). Trimming cost V 2 bases and J 11 bases; bases outside gene matches: 8. The CDR3 region has the DNA TGTGCCAGCAGCTTAACAGGGGCCGAAAGGGCTTTCTTT. Translation gives CASSLTGAERAFF.

This clonotype was found many times. The rearrangement joins TRBV12-3 or TRBV12-4 to TRBJ2-3; D gene uncertain. V was cut by 1 base and J by 6 bases, with 11 bases left in between. The CDR3 covers 14 residues. The CDR3 nucleotides read TGTGCCAGCAGTTTAGTCCCAAACGCGGATACGCAGTATTTT. Encoded protein: CASSLVPNADTQYF.

This clonotype was recorded at least ten times. This rearrangement joins TRBV11-2 to TRBJ1-1; D unclear. V lost 5 bases and J 6 bases, leaving 13 bases between the germline ends. The CDR3 length is 13 residues. Germline V gene data show CDR1 as SGHAT and CDR2 as FQNNGV. The CDR3 sequence: CASSPHADAEAFF. Written as DNA, the CDR3 is TGTGCCAGCAGCCCCCACGCCGACGCTGAAGCTTTCTTT. The complete variable domain, with remaining parts taken from reference TRBV11-2 and TRBJ1-1, reads EAGVAQSPRYKIIEKRQSVAFWCNPISGHATLYWYQQILGQGPKLLIQFQNNGVVDDSQLPKDRFSAERLKGVDSTLKIQPAKLEDSAVYLCASSPHADAEAFFGQGTRLTVV.

This clonotype was observed a single time. The conserved closing phenylalanine or tryptophan is absent in this CDR3, likely reflecting a read error. The rearrangement links TRBV6-2 or TRBV6-3 to TRBJ2-1; D may be TRBD1 or TRBD2 (5 bases each). In germline, CDR1 is MNHEY, CDR2 SVGEGT. The CDR3 spans 12 residues. CDR3 DNA sequence: TGCGCCAGCGGTGGGGGAGTCTGGGAGCAGTTCCTC. This sequence encodes CASGGGVWEQFL.

At least ten counts were recorded for this clonotype. The chain's CDR3 is CATQGVGYNEQFF. CDR3 bases: TGTGCCACACAGGGGGTAGGGTACAATGAGCAGTTCTTC. The rearrangement joins TRBV30 to TRBJ2-1, with 8 bases aligning to TRBD1. The CDR3 extends over 13 amino acids. The V gene's germline CDR1 is GTSNPN and CDR2 SVGIG (reference sequence). J gave up 4 bases and V 8 bases, and 7 bases lay outside the gene matches.

This clonotype has ten or more counts. The V gene is TRBV2, the J gene TRBJ2-3, with D possibly matching TRBD2 (5 bases). The CDR3 runs 15 residues. The V end was cut by 1 base, the J end by 0 bases, with 8 bases between. Germline CDR1 reads SNHLY; CDR2 reads FYNNEI. Here the CDR3 DNA reads TGTGCCAGCAGTGAAGGACGGGGTAGCACAGATACGCAGTATTTT. Its translation is CASSEGRGSTDTQYF. Variable domain in full (rest from reference TRBV2 and TRBJ2-3): EPEVTQTPSHQVTQMGQEVILRCVPISNHLYFYWYRQILGQKVEFLVSFYNNEISEKSEIFDDQFSVERPDGSNFTLKIRSTKLEDSAMYFCASSEGRGSTDTQYFGPGTRLTVL.

The rearrangement joins TRBV20-1 to TRBJ1-2; D may be TRBD1 (6 bases). Germline CDR1 reads DFQATT; CDR2 reads SNEGSKA (reference sequence). The CDR3 extends over 12 amino acids. The CDR3 protein is CSPLDRDYGYTF. In nucleotides, the CDR3 is TGCAGCCCGTTGGACAGAGACTATGGCTACACCTTC.

Comments on this clonotype: This may come from a read error, since a much larger clone is one base off. The chain recombines TRBV2 with TRBJ1-4; no reliable D call. Between the trimmed V and J ends, which lost 4 bases and 7 bases, there was a span of 10 bases. This CDR3 is built from 13 residues. Germline loops: CDR1 SNHLY, CDR2 FYNNEI. The CDR3 loop reads CASSGGTGEKLFF. The CDR3 region has the DNA TGTGCCAGCAGTGGAGGTACCGGTGAAAAACTGTTTTTT.

This clonotype was found many times. The chain links TRBV3-1 to TRBJ1-3; D might be TRBD1 (6 bases). From germline, CDR1 is LGHDT and CDR2 YNNKEL (reference sequence). V dropped 0 bases and J dropped 2 bases, with 11 bases sitting between them. CDR3 length equals 16 residues. DNA of the CDR3: TGTGCCAGCAGCCAAGATCAAGGGGGGCCTGGAAACACCATATATTTT. The encoded protein is CASSQDQGGPGNTIYF.

The chain carries TRBV2 and TRBJ2-5; D gene ambiguous. The CDR3 has 11 amino acids. The germline gives CDR1 SNHLY, CDR2 FYNNEI. With 7 bases removed from V and 5 bases from J, the gap between germline ends came to 8 bases. The DNA of the CDR3 is TGTGCCAGCACTCCATTCGAGACCCAGTACTTC. The encoded protein is CASTPFETQYF.

This clonotype was seen a handful of times. The gene calls are TRBV5-1 and TRBJ2-7, with D perhaps matching TRBD1 or TRBD2 (6 bases each). There are 13 residues in the CDR3. Looked up from germline, CDR1 is SGHRS and CDR2 is YFSETQ. Trimming removed 0 bases at V and 6 bases at J, with 10 bases between. The DNA for the CDR3 is TGCGCCAGCAGCTTGGGCGAGGGGGGCGAGCAGTACTTC. Amino acid sequence: CASSLGEGGEQYF.

A single count supports this clonotype. This may arise from a read error, as a much more abundant clone is one base away. V is TRBV9 and J is TRBJ1-5; D is ambiguous. Germline CDR1 SGDLS, CDR2 YYNGEE. CDR3 size: 15 residues. This chain's CDR3 is CASRRDSHSNQPKHF. The CDR3 DNA reads TGTGCCAGCAGAAGAGATTCCCACAGCAATCAGCCCAAGCATTTT.

This clonotype was recorded many times. V gene TRBV3-1 combines with J gene TRBJ2-2; the match to TRBD2 covers 13 bases. After removal of 1 base from V and 7 bases from J, the junction contained 3 bases not matched to a gene. The CDR3 is made up of 16 amino acids. The germline V gene encodes CDR1 LGHDT and CDR2 YNNKEL (reference sequence). As DNA, the CDR3 is TGTGCCAGCAGCCAAGGACTAGCGGGGGGTATCGGGGAGCTGTTTTTT. It encodes CASSQGLAGGIGELFF. The variable domain in full, completed from reference TRBV3-1 and TRBJ2-2, reads DTAVSQTPKYLVTQMGNDKSIKCEQNLGHDTMYWYKQDSKKFLKIMFSYNNKELIINETVPNRFSPKSPDKAHLNLHINSLELGDSAVYFCASSQGLAGGIGELFFGEGSRLTVL.

This clonotype occurred many times. CDR3 coding DNA: TGCAGTGCCAGGAGGGAGTACGGGACAGCGAACACCGGGGAGCTGTTTTTT. It codes for CSARREYGTANTGELFF. The chain carries TRBV20-1 and TRBJ2-2, with D possibly being TRBD1 (7 bases). Germline V gene sequence: CDR1 DFQATT, CDR2 SNEGSKA (reference sequence). The CDR3 length is 17 residues. Trimming pared 6 bases from V and 0 bases from J, leaving 20 bases between.

The chain uses TRBV20-1 and TRBJ1-1, with TRBD1 matching 8 bases. J was trimmed by 12 bases and V by 7 bases; bases with no gene match: 16. The CDR3 totals 13 residues. CDR1 is DFQATT and CDR2 is SNEGSKA in the germline V gene (reference sequence). CDR3 nucleotides: TGCAGTGGGGGCGGGACAGGCGTCCCGAAATCTTTCTTT. Amino acids: CSGGGTGVPKSFF.